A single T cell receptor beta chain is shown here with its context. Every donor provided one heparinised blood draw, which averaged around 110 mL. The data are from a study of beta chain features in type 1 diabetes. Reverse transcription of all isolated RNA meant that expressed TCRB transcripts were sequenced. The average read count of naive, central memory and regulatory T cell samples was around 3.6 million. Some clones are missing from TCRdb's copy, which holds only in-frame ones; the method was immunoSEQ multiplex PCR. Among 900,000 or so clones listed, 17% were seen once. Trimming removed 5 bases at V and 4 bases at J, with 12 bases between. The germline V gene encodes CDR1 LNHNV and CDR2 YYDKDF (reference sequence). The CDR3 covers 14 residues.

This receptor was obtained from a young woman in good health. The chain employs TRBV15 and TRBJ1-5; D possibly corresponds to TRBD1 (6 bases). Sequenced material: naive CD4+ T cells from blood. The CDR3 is CATSAVGGNQPQHF. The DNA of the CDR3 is TGTGCCACCAGCGCTGTAGGGGGAAATCAGCCCCAGCATTTT.